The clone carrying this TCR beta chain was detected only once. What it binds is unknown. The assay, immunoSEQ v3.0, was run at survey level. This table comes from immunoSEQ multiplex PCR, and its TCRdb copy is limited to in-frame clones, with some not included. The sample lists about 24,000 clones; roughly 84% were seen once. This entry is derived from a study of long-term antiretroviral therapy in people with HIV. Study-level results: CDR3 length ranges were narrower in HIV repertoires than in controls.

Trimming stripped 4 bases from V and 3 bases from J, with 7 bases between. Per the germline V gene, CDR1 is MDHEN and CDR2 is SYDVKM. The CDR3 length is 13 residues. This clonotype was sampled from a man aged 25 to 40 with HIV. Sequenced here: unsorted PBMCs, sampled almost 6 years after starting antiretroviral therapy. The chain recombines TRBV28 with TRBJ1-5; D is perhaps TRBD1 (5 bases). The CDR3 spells CASSWDPNQPQHF. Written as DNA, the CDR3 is TGTGCCAGCAGTTGGGACCCCAATCAGCCCCAGCATTTT.